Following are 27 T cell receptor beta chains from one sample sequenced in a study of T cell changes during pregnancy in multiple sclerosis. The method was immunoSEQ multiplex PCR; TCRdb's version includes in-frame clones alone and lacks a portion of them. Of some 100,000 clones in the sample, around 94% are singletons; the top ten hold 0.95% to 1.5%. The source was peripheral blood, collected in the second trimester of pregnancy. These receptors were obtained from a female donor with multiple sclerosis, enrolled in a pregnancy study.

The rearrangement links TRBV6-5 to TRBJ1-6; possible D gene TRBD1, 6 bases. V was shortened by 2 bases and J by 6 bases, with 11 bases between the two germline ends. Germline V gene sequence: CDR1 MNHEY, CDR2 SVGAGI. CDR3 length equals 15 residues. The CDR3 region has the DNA TGTGCCAGCAGTTACGCGACAGGTCCTAATTCACCCCTCCACTTT. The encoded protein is CASSYATGPNSPLHF.

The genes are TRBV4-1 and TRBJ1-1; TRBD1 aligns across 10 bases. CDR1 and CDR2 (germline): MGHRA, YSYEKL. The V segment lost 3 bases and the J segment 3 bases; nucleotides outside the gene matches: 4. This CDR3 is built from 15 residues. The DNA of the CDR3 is TGCGCCAGCAGCCATCGACAGGGGGCGGACACTGAAGCTTTCTTT. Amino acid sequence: CASSHRQGADTEAFF.

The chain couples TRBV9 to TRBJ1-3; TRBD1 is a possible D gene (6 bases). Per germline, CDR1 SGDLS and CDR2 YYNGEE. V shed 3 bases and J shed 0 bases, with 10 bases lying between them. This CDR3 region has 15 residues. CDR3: CASSAGQSSGNTIYF. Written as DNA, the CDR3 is TGTGCCAGCAGCGCCGGACAGAGCTCTGGAAACACCATATATTTT.

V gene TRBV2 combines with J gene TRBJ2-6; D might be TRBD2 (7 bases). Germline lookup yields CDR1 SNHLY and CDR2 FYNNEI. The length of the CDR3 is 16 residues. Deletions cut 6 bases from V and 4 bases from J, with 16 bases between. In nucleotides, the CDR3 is TGTGCCAGCAGGAGGGGGGGGGTGGCCGGGGCCAACGTCCTGACTTTC. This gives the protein CASRRGGVAGANVLTF. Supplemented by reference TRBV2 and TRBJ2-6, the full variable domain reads EPEVTQTPSHQVTQMGQEVILRCVPISNHLYFYWYRQILGQKVEFLVSFYNNEISEKSEIFDDQFSVERPDGSNFTLKIRSTKLEDSAMYFCASRRGGVAGANVLTFGAGSRLTVL.

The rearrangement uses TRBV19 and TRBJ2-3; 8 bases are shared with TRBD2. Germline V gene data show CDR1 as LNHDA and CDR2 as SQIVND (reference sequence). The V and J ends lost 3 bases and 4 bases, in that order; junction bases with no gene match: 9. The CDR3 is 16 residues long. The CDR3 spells CASSIFGGGTSDTQYF. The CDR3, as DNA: TGTGCCAGTAGTATTTTCGGCGGGGGGACCTCAGATACGCAGTATTTT.

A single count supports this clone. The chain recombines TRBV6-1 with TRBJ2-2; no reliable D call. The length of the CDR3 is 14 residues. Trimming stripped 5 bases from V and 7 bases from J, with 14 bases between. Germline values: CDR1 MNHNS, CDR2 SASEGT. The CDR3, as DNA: TGTGCCAGCAGTCCCCCCCTTTTTATCGGGGAGCTGTTTTTT. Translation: CASSPPLFIGELFF.

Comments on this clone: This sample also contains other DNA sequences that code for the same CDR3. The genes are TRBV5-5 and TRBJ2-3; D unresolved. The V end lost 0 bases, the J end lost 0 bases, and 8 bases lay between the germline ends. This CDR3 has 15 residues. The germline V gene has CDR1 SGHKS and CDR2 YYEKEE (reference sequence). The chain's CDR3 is CASSLDGTSTDTQYF. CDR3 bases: TGTGCCAGCAGCTTGGACGGTACTAGCACAGATACGCAGTATTTT.

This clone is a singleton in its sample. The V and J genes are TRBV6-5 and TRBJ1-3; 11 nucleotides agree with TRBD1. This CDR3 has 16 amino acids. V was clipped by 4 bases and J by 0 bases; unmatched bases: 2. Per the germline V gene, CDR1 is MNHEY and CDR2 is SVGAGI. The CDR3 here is CASSFGTGGSGNTIYF. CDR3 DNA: TGTGCCAGCAGTTTTGGGACAGGGGGCTCTGGAAACACCATATATTTT.

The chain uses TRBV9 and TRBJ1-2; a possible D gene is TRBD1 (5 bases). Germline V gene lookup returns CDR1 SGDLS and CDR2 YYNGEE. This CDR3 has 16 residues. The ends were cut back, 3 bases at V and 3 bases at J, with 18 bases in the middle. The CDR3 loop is CASSAPRGGFDYGYTF. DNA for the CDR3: TGTGCCAGCAGCGCACCAAGGGGAGGGTTCGACTATGGCTACACCTTC.

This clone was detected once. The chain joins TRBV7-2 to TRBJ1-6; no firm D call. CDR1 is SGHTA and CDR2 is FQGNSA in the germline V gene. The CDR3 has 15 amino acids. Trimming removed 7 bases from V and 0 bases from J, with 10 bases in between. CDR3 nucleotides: TGTGCCAGCACCCAGGTGATCTCCTATAATTCACCCCTCCACTTT. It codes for CASTQVISYNSPLHF.

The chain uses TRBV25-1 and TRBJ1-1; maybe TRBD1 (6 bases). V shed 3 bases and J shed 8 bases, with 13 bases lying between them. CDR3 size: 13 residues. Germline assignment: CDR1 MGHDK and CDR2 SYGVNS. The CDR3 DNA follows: TGTGCCAGCAGTGAGGGCCGAGACAGGGAAGCTTTCTTT. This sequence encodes CASSEGRDREAFF.

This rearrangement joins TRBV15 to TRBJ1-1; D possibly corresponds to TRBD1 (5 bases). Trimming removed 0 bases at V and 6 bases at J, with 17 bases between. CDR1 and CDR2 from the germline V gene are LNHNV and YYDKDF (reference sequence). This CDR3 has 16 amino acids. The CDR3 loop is CATSREAGMDLAEAFF. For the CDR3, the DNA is TGTGCCACCAGCAGAGAGGCAGGGATGGACCTGGCTGAAGCTTTCTTT.

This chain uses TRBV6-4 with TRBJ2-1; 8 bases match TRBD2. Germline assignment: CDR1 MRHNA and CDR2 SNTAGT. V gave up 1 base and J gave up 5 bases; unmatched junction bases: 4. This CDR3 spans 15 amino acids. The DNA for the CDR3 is TGTGCCAGCAGTGACTTGGCGGGGGGTGACAATGAGCAGTTCTTC. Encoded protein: CASSDLAGGDNEQFF.

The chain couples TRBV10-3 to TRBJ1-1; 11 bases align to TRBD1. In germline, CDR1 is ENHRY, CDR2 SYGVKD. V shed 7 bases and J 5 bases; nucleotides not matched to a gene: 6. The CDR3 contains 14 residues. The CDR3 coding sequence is TGTGCCATCAAAGGGGACAGGGGGTGGACTGAAGCTTTCTTT. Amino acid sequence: CAIKGDRGWTEAFF.

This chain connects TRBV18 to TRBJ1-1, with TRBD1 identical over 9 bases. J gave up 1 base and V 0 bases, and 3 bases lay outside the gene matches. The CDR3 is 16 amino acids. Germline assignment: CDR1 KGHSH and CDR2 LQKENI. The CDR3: CASSPPTTGGNTEAFF. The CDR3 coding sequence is TGTGCCAGCTCACCACCGACGACAGGGGGGAACACTGAAGCTTTCTTT.

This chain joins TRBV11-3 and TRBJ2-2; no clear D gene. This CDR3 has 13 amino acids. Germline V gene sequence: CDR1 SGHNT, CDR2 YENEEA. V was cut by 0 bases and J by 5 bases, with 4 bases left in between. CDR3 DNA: TGTGCCAGCAGCTTAGATCAGACCGGGGAGCTGTTTTTT. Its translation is CASSLDQTGELFF.

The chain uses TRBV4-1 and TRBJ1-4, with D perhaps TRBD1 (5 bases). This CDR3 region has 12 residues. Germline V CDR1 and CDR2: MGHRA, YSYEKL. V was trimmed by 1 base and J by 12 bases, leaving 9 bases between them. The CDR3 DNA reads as TGCGCCAGCAGCCAAGGGGGGGGAGAACTGTTTTTT. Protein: CASSQGGGELFF.

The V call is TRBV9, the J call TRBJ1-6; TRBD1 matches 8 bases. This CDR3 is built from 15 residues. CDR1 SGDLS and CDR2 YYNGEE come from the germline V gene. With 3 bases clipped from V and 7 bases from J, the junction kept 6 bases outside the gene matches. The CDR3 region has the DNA TGTGCCAGCAGCGGTTTGGACAGGGCGAATTCACCCCTCCACTTT. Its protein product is CASSGLDRANSPLHF.

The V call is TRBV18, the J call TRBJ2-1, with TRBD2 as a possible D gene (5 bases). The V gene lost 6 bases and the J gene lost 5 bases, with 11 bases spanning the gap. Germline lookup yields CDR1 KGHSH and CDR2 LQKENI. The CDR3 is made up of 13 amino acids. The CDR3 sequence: CASSLEGDNEQFF. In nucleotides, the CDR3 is TGTGCCAGCTCGTTAGAGGGAGACAATGAGCAGTTCTTC.

The CDR3 nucleotides are TGCGCCAGCAGCTTGGATGCAGGGGAAGAGACCCAGTACTTC. Encoded protein: CASSLDAGEETQYF. The V and J genes are TRBV5-1 and TRBJ2-5, with D possibly being TRBD1 (6 bases). The CDR3 contains 14 residues. The ends were cut back, 0 bases at V and 3 bases at J, with 9 bases in the middle. The V gene's germline CDR1 is SGHRS and CDR2 YFSETQ.

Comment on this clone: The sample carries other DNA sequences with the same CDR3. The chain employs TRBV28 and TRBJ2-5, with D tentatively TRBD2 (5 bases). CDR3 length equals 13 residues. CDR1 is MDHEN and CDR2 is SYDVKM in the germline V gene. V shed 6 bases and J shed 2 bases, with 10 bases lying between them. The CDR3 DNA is TGTGCCAGCAGAAGGACTGCACAAGAGACCCAGTACTTC. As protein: CASRRTAQETQYF.

The CDR3 here is CASSGTSRYNEQFF. The CDR3 nucleotides are TGTGCCAGCAGTGGGACTAGCAGATACAATGAGCAGTTCTTC. The gene calls are TRBV6-1 and TRBJ2-1; 8 bases align to TRBD2. CDR1 and CDR2 from the germline V gene are MNHNS and SASEGT. This CDR3 is 14 amino acids long. Losses at the gene ends were 4 bases for V and 4 bases for J; bases not matched to a gene: 3.

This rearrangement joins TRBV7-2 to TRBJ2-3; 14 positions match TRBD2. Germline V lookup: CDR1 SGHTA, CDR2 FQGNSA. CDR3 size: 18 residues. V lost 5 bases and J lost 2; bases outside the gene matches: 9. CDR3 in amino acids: CASSNRTSGGWNTDTQYF. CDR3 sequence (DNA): TGTGCCAGCAGCAACCGGACTAGCGGGGGGTGGAACACAGATACGCAGTATTTT.

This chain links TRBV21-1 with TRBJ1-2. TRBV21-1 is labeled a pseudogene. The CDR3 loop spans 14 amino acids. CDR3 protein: CASSKCTVNYGYTF. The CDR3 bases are TGTGCCAGCAGCAAATGTACGGTCAACTATGGCTACACCTTC.

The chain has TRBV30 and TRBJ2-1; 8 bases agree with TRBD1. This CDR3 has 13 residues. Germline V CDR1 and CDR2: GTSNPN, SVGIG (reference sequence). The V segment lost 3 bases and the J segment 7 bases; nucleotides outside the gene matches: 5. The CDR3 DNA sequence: TGTGCCTGGAGGGGCTGGACAGGGAATGAGCAGTTCTTC. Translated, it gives CAWRGWTGNEQFF.

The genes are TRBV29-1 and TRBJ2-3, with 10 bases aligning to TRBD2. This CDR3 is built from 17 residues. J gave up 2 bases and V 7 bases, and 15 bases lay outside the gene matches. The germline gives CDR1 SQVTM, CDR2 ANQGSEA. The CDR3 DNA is TGCAGCGGTTCCCTCAGGGCTAGCGGGGGTCCCACAGATACGCAGTATTTT. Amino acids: CSGSLRASGGPTDTQYF.

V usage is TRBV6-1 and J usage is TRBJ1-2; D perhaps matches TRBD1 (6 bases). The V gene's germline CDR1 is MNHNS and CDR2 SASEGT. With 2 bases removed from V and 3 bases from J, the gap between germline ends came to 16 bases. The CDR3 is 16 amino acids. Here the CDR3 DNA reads TGTGCCAGCAGTGAAAGGGCAGGGGCCCAGTACTATGGCTACACCTTC. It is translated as CASSERAGAQYYGYTF.